Included here is one T cell receptor beta chain sequence, with context. The CDR3 totals 16 residues. The V and J ends lost 6 bases and 2 bases respectively, with 17 bases between them. Germline V gene data show CDR1 as MDHEN and CDR2 as SYDVKM. Authors' data handling: Amplification from reference gene primers served as the basis for estimated nucleated cell counts. Clones were sequenced by immunoSEQ multiplex PCR, and TCRdb holds only the in-frame ones, with some missing. V and J calls plus clone size are reproduced from that table; the DNA served to infer D and trimming. The sample shows under 150,000 clones, 75% to 90% of them seen only once. This specimen comes from a study of blood T cell repertoires in COVID-19. As for the study in general: The United States, Italy and Spain supplied acute and convalescent COVID-19 samples. Sources were T cells, B-cell-depleted T cells, or PBMCs; the material itself was cDNA or gDNA.

The TCR originated in a human donor in a cohort sampled during active COVID-19. The gene calls are TRBV28 and TRBJ2-1; D might be TRBD2 (6 bases). Sequencing was performed on peripheral blood. CDR3 residues: CASSPGFGGTYNEQFF. For the CDR3, the DNA is TGTGCCAGCAGCCCGGGGTTCGGGGGTACCTACAATGAGCAGTTCTTC. The complete variable domain, with remaining parts taken from reference TRBV28 and TRBJ2-1, reads DVKVTQSSRYLVKRTGEKVFLECVQDMDHENMFWYRQDPGLGLRLIYFSYDVKMKEKGDIPEGYSVSREKKERFSLILESASTNQTSMYLCASSPGFGGTYNEQFFGPGTRLTVL.